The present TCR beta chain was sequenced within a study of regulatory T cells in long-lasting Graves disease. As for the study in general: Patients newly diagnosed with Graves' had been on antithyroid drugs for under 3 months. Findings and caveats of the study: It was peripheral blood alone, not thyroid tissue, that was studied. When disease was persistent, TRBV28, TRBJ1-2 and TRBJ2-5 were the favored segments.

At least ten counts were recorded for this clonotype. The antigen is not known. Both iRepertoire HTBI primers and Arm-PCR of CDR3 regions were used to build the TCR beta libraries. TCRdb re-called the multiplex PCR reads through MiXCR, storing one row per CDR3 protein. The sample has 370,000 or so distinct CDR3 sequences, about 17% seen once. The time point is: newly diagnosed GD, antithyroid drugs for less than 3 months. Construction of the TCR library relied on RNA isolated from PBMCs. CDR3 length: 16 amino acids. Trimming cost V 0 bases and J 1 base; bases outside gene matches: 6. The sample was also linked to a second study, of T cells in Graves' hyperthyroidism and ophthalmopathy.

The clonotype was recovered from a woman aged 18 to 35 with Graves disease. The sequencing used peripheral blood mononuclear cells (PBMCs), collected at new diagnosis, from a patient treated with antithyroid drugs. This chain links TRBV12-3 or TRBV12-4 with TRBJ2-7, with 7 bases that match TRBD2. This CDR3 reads CASSLALGGYSYEQYF. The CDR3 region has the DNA TGTGCCAGCAGTTTAGCGCTGGGGGGGTATTCCTACGAGCAGTACTTC.